These 6 T cell receptor beta chains came from one sample sequenced in a study of blood T cell repertoires in COVID-19. Assay used: immunoSEQ multiplex PCR; TCRdb lists only in-frame clones, some missing. Of over 150,000 clones in the sample, roughly 80% were seen once. Material for sequencing was peripheral blood. The receptors derive from a woman aged 55-69 years with acute or convalescent COVID-19.

The J gene is TRBJ1-5, the V gene TRBV24-1; 10 positions agree with TRBD1. Germline CDR1 KGHDR, CDR2 SFDVKD. V was pared by 5 bases and J by 3 bases, with 9 bases of the junction left unmatched. The CDR3 runs 17 residues. CDR3 DNA: TGTGCCACCAGTGGGGGTCCGGGACAGGGGCCCAATCAGCCCCAGCATTTT. Residues: CATSGGPGQGPNQPQHF.

The V call is TRBV19, the J call TRBJ1-4; the D gene is possibly TRBD1 (5 bases). Per germline, CDR1 LNHDA and CDR2 SQIVND (reference sequence). The length of the CDR3 is 16 residues. V was trimmed by 6 bases and J by 6 bases, leaving 20 bases between them. Written as DNA, the CDR3 is TGTGCCAGTAGCGACCTACTGAGACAGAGTCATGAAAAACTGTTTTTT. This gives the protein CASSDLLRQSHEKLFF.

The DNA for the CDR3 is TGTGCCAGCAGTACCCCGGGGGGGGACAATCAGCCCCAGCATTTT. It yields the protein CASSTPGGDNQPQHF. The chain is built from TRBV28 and TRBJ1-5, with D possibly matching TRBD1 (5 bases). Germline CDR1 MDHEN, CDR2 SYDVKM. The CDR3 length is 15 residues. V dropped 5 bases and J dropped 3 bases, with 14 bases sitting between them.

Details on this clone: The sample has other DNA sequences that encode this CDR3 too. The chain recombines TRBV3-1 (or the pseudogene TRBV3-2) with TRBJ1-1, with TRBD1 identical over 7 bases. The junction had 7 bases not matched to a gene; V was cut back by 0 bases and J by 0 bases. The CDR3 spans 17 residues. The germline V gene encodes CDR1 LGHDT and CDR2 YNNKEL (reference sequence). The CDR3 DNA is TGTGCCAGCAGCCAAGAGGGGAACAGGGGTATGAACACTGAAGCTTTCTTT. As protein: CASSQEGNRGMNTEAFF.

The chain uses TRBV24-1 and TRBJ2-3, with TRBD1 matching 7 bases. V lost 3 bases, J lost 8 bases, and 16 bases stayed unmatched. Per the germline V gene, CDR1 is KGHDR and CDR2 is SFDVKD. The CDR3 covers 17 residues. CDR3 loop: CATSDQRGRAPGGTQYF. CDR3 nucleotides: TGTGCCACCAGTGATCAAAGGGGACGGGCCCCAGGGGGTACGCAGTATTTT.

This clone was recorded a few times. V usage is TRBV5-6 and J usage is TRBJ1-5; 8 nucleotides match TRBD1. Unmatched junction bases numbered 5, after V lost 2 bases and J lost 7 bases. Germline V gives CDR1 SGHDT, CDR2 YYEEEE. CDR3 length: 14 residues. CDR3 DNA sequence: TGTGCCAGCAGCTTTTGGACAGGGATACAGCCCCAGCATTTT. The encoded protein is CASSFWTGIQPQHF.